Presented here are 12 T cell receptor beta chains from one specimen sequenced in a study of blood T cells in healthy people across ages. Sample-barcoded 5' priming and a J-beta primer mix drove a second PCR of roughly 7 to 11 cycles. TCRdb passed the 5' RACE reads through MiXCR, listing each CDR3 protein once. The table shows about 590,000 distinct CDR3 sequences, with approximately 30% occurring only once. Sequencing input: blood. The source is a woman aged 80 or older in good health.

This clonotype was detected many times. This chain joins TRBV9 and TRBJ2-7; a possible D gene is TRBD1 (7 bases). V dropped 4 bases and J dropped 3 bases, with 17 bases sitting between them. The CDR3 extends over 15 amino acids. Germline V gene data show CDR1 as SGDLS and CDR2 as YYNGEE. The CDR3 nucleotides read TGTGCCAGCAGCCGAGGGGGGACAGTCAACTACGAGCAGTACTTC. It yields the protein CASSRGGTVNYEQYF.

The sample holds many counts of this clonotype. The V call is TRBV30, the J call TRBJ2-5; TRBD2 aligns across 7 bases. Unmatched junction bases numbered 8, after V lost 3 bases and J lost 4 bases. The CDR3 length is 14 residues. CDR1 GTSNPN and CDR2 SVGIG come from the germline V gene (reference sequence). CDR3 coding DNA: TGTGCCTGGAGGGGCGGACTAGTCTCAGAGACCCAGTACTTC. It encodes CAWRGGLVSETQYF.

About this clonotype itself: A much larger clone lies a single base off, so this may be a read error. This chain uses TRBV4-1 with TRBJ2-5, with D possibly TRBD2 on 5 matching bases. The end of the DNA is better explained by TRBJ2-1, so the J call may be wrong. Germline values: CDR1 MGHRA, CDR2 YSYEKL. The CDR3 runs 15 residues. CDR3 amino acids: CASSQVLGWGETQFF. CDR3 nucleotides: TGCGCCAGCAGCCAAGTATTGGGGTGGGGAGAGACCCAGTTCTTC.

This clonotype was counted many times. V and J are TRBV4-1 and TRBJ2-5; D gene unclear. V dropped 4 bases and J dropped 5 bases, with 14 bases sitting between them. The CDR3 length is 14 residues. Germline CDR1 reads MGHRA; CDR2 reads YSYEKL. The CDR3 region has the DNA TGCGCCAGCAGCCCAAATTTAGGGTGGGAGACCCAGTACTTC. Protein sequence: CASSPNLGWETQYF.

There are many counts of this clonotype. Just one base apart from a much larger clone, this may be a read error. The chain recombines TRBV2 with TRBJ2-1, with D perhaps TRBD1 or TRBD2 (7 bases each). Trimming cost V 6 bases and J 6 bases, with 12 bases left between them. This CDR3 region has 13 residues. Germline CDR1 reads SNHLY; CDR2 reads FYNNEI. CDR3 DNA sequence: TGTGCCAGCAGCAGGGGGGGGAGCAATGAGCAGTTCTTC. Protein sequence: CASSRGGSNEQFF.

There are many counts of this clonotype. The chain recombines TRBV2 with TRBJ1-2; no clear D. This CDR3 is 11 amino acids long. The germline V and J ends were trimmed by 2 bases and 4 bases, with 2 bases remaining between them. Germline V CDR1 and CDR2: SNHLY, FYNNEI. This CDR3 is CASSETYGYTF. Here the CDR3 DNA reads TGTGCCAGCAGTGAAACCTATGGCTACACCTTC. Looking up the rest from reference TRBV2 and TRBJ1-2 gives the full variable domain: EPEVTQTPSHQVTQMGQEVILRCVPISNHLYFYWYRQILGQKVEFLVSFYNNEISEKSEIFDDQFSVERPDGSNFTLKIRSTKLEDSAMYFCASSETYGYTFGSGTRLTVV.

At least ten counts were recorded for this clonotype. It may be a read error: a sequence one base away is much more abundant. The gene calls are TRBV7-6 and TRBJ2-1; tentatively, D is TRBD2 (7 bases). The end of the DNA fits TRBJ2-7 better, so the J call may be wrong. The CDR3 runs to 18 residues. Germline V lookup: CDR1 SGHVS, CDR2 FNYEAQ. CDR3 DNA: TGTGCCAGCAGCTTAGTCGGAACAGGGAGGGACTCCTACAATGAGCAGTACTTC. Encoded protein: CASSLVGTGRDSYNEQYF.

The rearrangement uses TRBV29-1 and TRBJ2-5, with a tentative D call TRBD1 (6 bases). The J call may be wrong; the DNA end is better matched by TRBJ2-7. The CDR3 loop spans 13 amino acids. Germline CDR1 SQVTM, CDR2 ANQGSEA. DNA for the CDR3: TGCAGCGTTTCTAACGACAGGACCTACGAGCAGTACTTC. Protein product: CSVSNDRTYEQYF.

This chain's CDR3 is CASRSRTANEQFF. CDR3 in DNA: TGCGCCAGCAGATCTAGAACCGCCAATGAGCAGTTCTTC. The chain uses TRBV5-1 and TRBJ2-1, with D unresolved. Trimming took off 5 bases at V and 6 bases at J, with 12 bases between the two ends. The germline gives CDR1 SGHRS, CDR2 YFSETQ. The CDR3 consists of 13 residues.

This clonotype was counted at least ten times. This chain connects TRBV27 to TRBJ1-4; 9 bases are shared with TRBD1. The CDR3 is made up of 15 amino acids. CDR1 and CDR2 from the germline V gene are MNHEY and SMNVEV (reference sequence). Trimming removed 6 bases from V and 5 bases from J; junction bases left unmatched: 7. DNA for the CDR3: TGTGCCAGCAGCTTACTCGGGACAGGGAATGAAAAACTGTTTTTT. Its protein is CASSLLGTGNEKLFF.

This sequence joins TRBV12-3 or TRBV12-4 and TRBJ1-4, with a tentative D call TRBD1 (5 bases). V shed 5 bases and J shed 7 bases, with 17 bases lying between them. There are 15 residues in the CDR3. CDR3 nucleotides: TGTGCCAGCAGTCTTGTTTCAGGGAGGAGTGAAAAACTGTTTTTT. Its translation is CASSLVSGRSEKLFF.

Only a few counts were recorded for this clonotype. This sequence may be a read error, since a much larger clone differs from it by one base. The chain employs TRBV5-1 and TRBJ2-7, with 7 bases lining up with TRBD2. Germline CDR1 is SGHRS and CDR2 is YFSETQ. With V trimmed by 1 base and J by 6 bases, 7 bases remained unmatched. This CDR3 is built from 14 residues. CDR3 in DNA: TGCGCCAGCAGCTTGTCTGGCGGGGGAAGCGAGCAGTACTTC. It codes for CASSLSGGGSEQYF.